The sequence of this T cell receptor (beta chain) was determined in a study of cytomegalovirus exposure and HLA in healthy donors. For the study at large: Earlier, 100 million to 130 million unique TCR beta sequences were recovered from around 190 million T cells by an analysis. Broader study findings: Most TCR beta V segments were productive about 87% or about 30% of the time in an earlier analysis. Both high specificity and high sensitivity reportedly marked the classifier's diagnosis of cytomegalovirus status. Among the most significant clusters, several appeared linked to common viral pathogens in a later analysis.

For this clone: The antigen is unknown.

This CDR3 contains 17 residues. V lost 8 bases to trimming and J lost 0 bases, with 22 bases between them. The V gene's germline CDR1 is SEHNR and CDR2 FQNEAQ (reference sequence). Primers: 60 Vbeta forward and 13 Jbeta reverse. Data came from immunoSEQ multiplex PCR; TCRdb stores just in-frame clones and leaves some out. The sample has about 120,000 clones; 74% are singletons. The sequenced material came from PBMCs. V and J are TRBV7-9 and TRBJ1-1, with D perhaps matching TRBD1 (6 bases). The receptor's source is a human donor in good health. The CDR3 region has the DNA TGTGCCAGCCGCCGACAGGACTTGGCGCCGATGAACACTGAAGCTTTCTTT. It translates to CASRRQDLAPMNTEAFF.